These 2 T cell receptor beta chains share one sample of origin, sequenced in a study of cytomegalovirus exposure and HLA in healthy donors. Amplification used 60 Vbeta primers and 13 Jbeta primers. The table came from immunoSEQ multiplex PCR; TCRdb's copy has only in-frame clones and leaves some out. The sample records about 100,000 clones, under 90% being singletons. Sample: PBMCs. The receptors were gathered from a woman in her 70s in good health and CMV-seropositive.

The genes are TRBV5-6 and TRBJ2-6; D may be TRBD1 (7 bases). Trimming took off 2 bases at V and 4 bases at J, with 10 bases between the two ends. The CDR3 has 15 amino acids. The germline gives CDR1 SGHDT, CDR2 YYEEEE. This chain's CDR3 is CASSFRGAGANVLTF. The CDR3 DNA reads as TGTGCCAGCAGCTTCAGGGGGGCCGGGGCCAACGTCCTGACTTTC.

The CDR3 loop is CASSEEGSGMTIRAKNIQYF. The CDR3 bases are TGTGCCAGCAGTGAAGAGGGAAGCGGGATGACCATTAGGGCCAAAAACATTCAGTACTTC. The chain combines TRBV6-1 with TRBJ2-4; 7 bases align to TRBD2. This CDR3 region has 20 residues. V shed 1 base and J 1 base; nucleotides not matched to a gene: 16. Germline loops: CDR1 MNHNS, CDR2 SASEGT.